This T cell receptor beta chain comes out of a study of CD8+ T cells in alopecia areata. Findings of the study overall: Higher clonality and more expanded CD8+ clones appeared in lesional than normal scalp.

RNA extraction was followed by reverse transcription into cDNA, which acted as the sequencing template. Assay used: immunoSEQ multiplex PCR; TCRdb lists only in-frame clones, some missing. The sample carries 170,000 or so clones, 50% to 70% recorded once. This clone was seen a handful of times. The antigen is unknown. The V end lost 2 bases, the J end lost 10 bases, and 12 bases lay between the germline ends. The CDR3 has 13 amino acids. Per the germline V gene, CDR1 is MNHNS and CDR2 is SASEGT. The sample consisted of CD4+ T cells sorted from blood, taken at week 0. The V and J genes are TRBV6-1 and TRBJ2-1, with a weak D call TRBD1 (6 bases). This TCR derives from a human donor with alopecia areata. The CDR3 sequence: CASSEIQGKEQFF. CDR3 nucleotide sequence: TGTGCCAGCAGTGAAATACAGGGAAAAGAGCAGTTCTTC.